These 29 T cell receptor beta chains were sequenced from one sample in a study of cytotoxic CD8 clonotypes in ibrutinib-treated CLL. Clones were read by immunoSEQ multiplex PCR, and TCRdb kept only the in-frame ones, dropping some. Of almost 45,000 clones in the sample, 55% to 75% were seen once. This material consisted of PBMCs, taken after 12 months of ibrutinib treatment. The origin of the receptors is a human donor with chronic lymphocytic leukemia.

This sequence joins TRBV7-9 and TRBJ2-3; TRBD2 matches 7 bases. The germline gives CDR1 SEHNR, CDR2 FQNEAQ (reference sequence). The V and J ends lost 2 bases and 6 bases, in that order; junction bases with no gene match: 14. The CDR3 has 17 residues. CDR3 protein: CASSLYAGAFGGDTQYF. CDR3 nucleotide sequence: TGTGCCAGCAGCTTATACGCGGGAGCCTTCGGGGGTGATACGCAGTATTTT.

J is TRBJ1-2 and V is TRBV4-1; no clear D gene. This CDR3 is built from 15 residues. The V end was cut by 1 base, the J end by 4 bases, with 13 bases between. Germline lookup yields CDR1 MGHRA and CDR2 YSYEKL. The CDR3 coding sequence is TGCGCCAGCAGCCAAGTCTCGGGAGAGGGCTATGGCTACACCTTC. Protein product: CASSQVSGEGYGYTF.

This clone showed up just a few times. As DNA, the CDR3 is TGTGCCAGCAGCCAGGGGACAGTTGAAGCTTTCTTT. Its translation: CASSQGTVEAFF. The chain couples TRBV5-8 to TRBJ1-1; TRBD1 aligns across 7 bases. The CDR3 contains 12 residues. Germline CDR1 is SGHTS and CDR2 is YDEGEE. V shed 4 bases and J 7 bases; nucleotides not matched to a gene: 4.

This rearrangement joins TRBV9 to TRBJ2-3, with 8 bases that match TRBD2. V trimming: 0 bases; J trimming: 4 bases; junction bases outside the gene matches: 10. Per germline, CDR1 SGDLS and CDR2 YYNGEE. The CDR3 runs to 17 residues. The CDR3 sequence is CASSVAPRAGAADTQYF. In DNA, the CDR3 is TGTGCCAGCAGCGTAGCCCCTCGAGCGGGAGCCGCAGATACGCAGTATTTT. The full variable domain, in which reference TRBV9 and TRBJ2-3 provide the parts outside the CDR3, is DSGVTQTPKHLITATGQRVTLRCSPRSGDLSVYWYQQSLDQGLQFLIQYYNGEERAKGNILERFSAQQFPDLHSELNLSSLELGDSALYFCASSVAPRAGAADTQYFGPGTRLTVL.

A few counts support this clone. The chain employs TRBV11-2 and TRBJ2-1; D not resolved. V was shortened by 5 bases and J by 8 bases, with 7 bases between the two germline ends. There are 11 residues in the CDR3. Germline assignment: CDR1 SGHAT and CDR2 FQNNGV. CDR3 residues: CASSPHDEQFF. The CDR3 DNA reads TGTGCCAGCAGCCCCCATGATGAGCAGTTCTTC.

This rearrangement joins TRBV19 to TRBJ1-4; TRBD1 might be the D (5 bases). V lost 5 bases and J 2 bases, leaving 12 bases between the germline ends. The CDR3 length is 15 residues. Germline assignment: CDR1 LNHDA and CDR2 SQIVND (reference sequence). The CDR3 nucleotides read TGTGCCAGTAGTCTTACGACAGTTACTAATGAAAAACTGTTTTTT. Translated: CASSLTTVTNEKLFF.

This chain uses TRBV5-6 with TRBJ2-2; 7 bases map to TRBD1. The trim removed 5 bases at V and 3 bases at J, leaving 7 bases unmatched. The CDR3 runs 15 residues. Per germline, CDR1 SGHDT and CDR2 YYEEEE. CDR3 DNA: TGTGCCAGCAGGCTCGACAGGGCGGACACCGGGGAGCTGTTTTTT. This encodes CASRLDRADTGELFF. The variable domain in full, with the rest retrieved from reference TRBV5-6 and TRBJ2-2, is DAGVTQSPTHLIKTRGQQVTLRCSPKSGHDTVSWYQQALGQGPQFIFQYYEEEERQRGNFPDRFSGHQFPNYSSELNVNALLLGDSALYLCASRLDRADTGELFFGEGSRLTVL.

The chain carries TRBV4-3 and TRBJ1-1; D unclear. The CDR3 spans 15 residues. Trimming shortened V by 0 bases and J by 1 base, and 9 bases separated the two germline ends. Germline CDR1 is LGHNA and CDR2 is YSLEER. CDR3 coding DNA: TGCGCCAGCAGCCAAGAGCCCAGCTGGAACACTGAAGCTTTCTTT. Translated, it gives CASSQEPSWNTEAFF.

The rearrangement links TRBV28 to TRBJ1-2; D is perhaps TRBD1 (6 bases). The germline V and J ends were trimmed by 3 bases and 7 bases, with 18 bases remaining between them. The CDR3 is 15 amino acids. Germline CDR1 and CDR2: MDHEN and SYDVKM. CDR3 nucleotide sequence: TGTGCCAGCAGTTTCGGGGGCAATACCTACGGTGGCTACACCTTC. The encoded protein is CASSFGGNTYGGYTF.

This clone turned up a few times. The chain couples TRBV28 to TRBJ1-2; 7 nucleotides line up with TRBD1. The J segment lost 2 bases and the V segment lost 6 bases, leaving 6 bases of the junction unmatched. This CDR3 is 14 amino acids long. Germline V gene data show CDR1 as MDHEN and CDR2 as SYDVKM. The CDR3 bases are TGTGCCAGCAGGACCGGGACAGCCAACTATGGCTACACCTTC. Its protein is CASRTGTANYGYTF.

This clone has at least ten counts. J is TRBJ2-3 and V is TRBV6-4, with 9 bases aligning to TRBD2. V was pared by 4 bases and J by 6 bases, with 5 bases of the junction left unmatched. The CDR3 is made up of 14 amino acids. Germline V gives CDR1 MRHNA, CDR2 SNTAGT. Here the CDR3 reads CASSALAGTDTQYF. CDR3 nucleotide sequence: TGTGCCAGCAGTGCCCTAGCGGGAACCGATACGCAGTATTTT.

The J gene is TRBJ1-2, the V gene TRBV30, with D maybe TRBD1 (5 bases). This CDR3 comprises 12 residues. Trimming shortened V by 4 bases and J by 8 bases, and 14 bases separated the two germline ends. Germline V gene lookup returns CDR1 GTSNPN and CDR2 SVGIG (reference sequence). The CDR3 DNA is TGTGCCTGGACCAGGGCCTCCGAGGGCTACACCTTC. This encodes CAWTRASEGYTF.

The chain carries TRBV7-2 and TRBJ2-2; D not certain. The germline CDR1 and CDR2 sequences are SGHTA and FQGNSA. The CDR3 consists of 15 residues. V was cut by 3 bases and J by 6 bases, with 14 bases left in between. The CDR3 DNA is TGTGCCAGCAGCTTGGTTCAGGTTGGGGCCGGGGAGCTGTTTTTT. Translating it yields CASSLVQVGAGELFF.

This clone occurred a few times. The chain employs TRBV19 and TRBJ2-2, with D unclear. The CDR3 consists of 12 residues. CDR1 is LNHDA, CDR2 SQIVND, per germline (reference sequence). The V end was cut by 4 bases, the J end by 4 bases, with 4 bases between. The CDR3 nucleotides are TGTGCCAGTAGTACAGGCACCGGGGAGCTGTTTTTT. It codes for CASSTGTGELFF.

This rearrangement joins TRBV11-3 to TRBJ2-3; 8 bases agree with TRBD2. Germline V lookup: CDR1 SGHNT, CDR2 YENEEA. Unmatched junction bases numbered 2, after V lost 7 bases and J lost 2 bases. The CDR3 length is 13 residues. The CDR3, as DNA: TGTGCCAGCAAGCGGGGGCCCACAGATACGCAGTATTTT. Translated: CASKRGPTDTQYF.

The rearrangement joins TRBV28 to TRBJ2-1; D assignment may be TRBD1 or TRBD2 (7 bases each). Germline V lookup: CDR1 MDHEN, CDR2 SYDVKM. CDR3 length: 16 amino acids. The V end lost 7 bases, the J end lost 1 base, and 17 bases lay between the germline ends. CDR3 sequence (DNA): TGTGCCAGCAAGGCGGGAGCAGGGGGATCCTACAATGAGCAGTTCTTC. Translation: CASKAGAGGSYNEQFF. Based on the CDR3 plus reference TRBV28 and TRBJ2-1, the full variable domain is DVKVTQSSRYLVKRTGEKVFLECVQDMDHENMFWYRQDPGLGLRLIYFSYDVKMKEKGDIPEGYSVSREKKERFSLILESASTNQTSMYLCASKAGAGGSYNEQFFGPGTRLTVL.

V usage is TRBV12-2 and J usage is TRBJ2-7; the table calls TRBD1, which could not be checked here. TRBV12-2 is labeled a pseudogene. CDR3 length equals 17 residues. The CDR3 loop is CASRLAYDRGPHPEQYF. CDR3 DNA: TGTGCAAGTCGCTTAGCTTATGACAGGGGGCCTCACCCCGAGCAGTACTTC.

The chain links TRBV6-1 to TRBJ2-7; the match to TRBD2 covers 8 bases. CDR1 is MNHNS, CDR2 SASEGT, per germline. Trimming at V came to 9 bases and at J to 5 bases, leaving 12 bases not matched to a gene. CDR3 length equals 14 residues. In DNA form, the CDR3 reads TGTGCCAGTAAACGGGGGGGAGAGGTCGACGAGCAGTACTTC. This gives the protein CASKRGGEVDEQYF.

This clone was counted between two and nine times. V and J are TRBV7-9 and TRBJ2-3, with D unclear. The ends were cut back, 0 bases at V and 6 bases at J, with 13 bases in the middle. The CDR3 spans 15 residues. Germline V gene sequence: CDR1 SEHNR, CDR2 FQNEAQ (reference sequence). The CDR3 sequence is CASSLAANQADTQYF. Written as DNA, the CDR3 is TGTGCCAGCAGCTTAGCAGCAAACCAAGCGGATACGCAGTATTTT.

The V and J genes are TRBV2 and TRBJ2-1, with 7 bases matching TRBD1. CDR3 length: 14 amino acids. The germline gives CDR1 SNHLY, CDR2 FYNNEI. The junction had 10 bases not matched to a gene; V was cut back by 7 bases and J by 7 bases. CDR3 sequence: CASTLGQRGNEQFF. The DNA for the CDR3 is TGTGCCAGCACCCTGGGACAGCGTGGGAATGAGCAGTTCTTC.

The chain recombines TRBV30 with TRBJ1-1; 8 bases fit TRBD1. This CDR3 is built from 14 residues. The V segment lost 3 bases and the J segment 6 bases; nucleotides outside the gene matches: 9. Germline loops: CDR1 GTSNPN, CDR2 SVGIG (reference sequence). The CDR3 bases are TGTGCCTGGAGCACCCTCGGACAGGGCGCTGAAGCTTTCTTT. Encoded protein: CAWSTLGQGAEAFF.

This sequence joins TRBV27 and TRBJ2-5; maybe TRBD2 (5 bases). Germline values: CDR1 MNHEY, CDR2 SMNVEV (reference sequence). Trimming left V 5 bases short and J 2 bases short, with 15 bases between. The CDR3 extends over 15 amino acids. CDR3 residues: CASSRTPGLQETQYF. CDR3 sequence (DNA): TGTGCCAGCAGTCGAACTCCCGGACTGCAAGAGACCCAGTACTTC.

This clone was recorded only once. The CDR3 is CASSFGSGANVLTF. The CDR3 nucleotides are TGTGCCAGCAGCTTTGGATCTGGGGCCAACGTCCTGACTTTC. V and J are TRBV7-9 and TRBJ2-6; D not certain. V dropped 3 bases and J dropped 1 base, with 4 bases sitting between them. The germline CDR1 and CDR2 sequences are SEHNR and FQNEAQ (reference sequence). The CDR3 loop spans 14 amino acids.

The rearrangement uses TRBV7-2 and TRBJ2-3, with 9 bases aligning to TRBD2. Germline V gene lookup returns CDR1 SGHTA and CDR2 FQGNSA. The trim removed 6 bases at V and 0 bases at J, leaving 4 bases unmatched. The CDR3 sequence is 15 residues long. The DNA of the CDR3 is TGTGCCAGCAGATTCCTAGCGGGAAGCACAGATACGCAGTATTTT. As protein: CASRFLAGSTDTQYF. Full variable domain (remainder filled in from reference TRBV7-2 and TRBJ2-3): GAGVSQSPSNKVTEKGKDVELRCDPISGHTALYWYRQSLGQGLEFLIYFQGNSAPDKSGLPSDRFSAERTGGSVSTLTIQRTQQEDSAVYLCASRFLAGSTDTQYFGPGTRLTVL.

The rearrangement uses TRBV4-3 and TRBJ2-7; D possibly corresponds to TRBD1 (6 bases). Looked up from germline, CDR1 is LGHNA and CDR2 is YSLEER. The CDR3 consists of 14 residues. V lost 0 bases to trimming and J lost 3 bases, with 9 bases between them. The CDR3, as DNA: TGCGCCAGCAGCCAAGACTTACAGGGCTACGAGCAGTACTTC. It specifies CASSQDLQGYEQYF.

Here the CDR3 DNA reads TGCGCCAGCAGTCCACGAGGACAGGGGCAGTCCTACGAGCAGTACTTC. Translating gives CASSPRGQGQSYEQYF. This chain joins TRBV10-1 and TRBJ2-7; 9 bases fit TRBD1. Germline V gene sequence: CDR1 WNHNN, CDR2 SYGVQD (reference sequence). V shed 5 bases and J 1 base; nucleotides not matched to a gene: 9. This CDR3 region has 16 residues.

This chain's CDR3 is CATRGNEQFF. The CDR3 DNA follows: TGCGCCACCCGGGGGAATGAGCAGTTCTTC. The chain combines TRBV10-2 with TRBJ2-1, with a tentative D call TRBD2 (6 bases). CDR1 is WSHSY and CDR2 is SAAADI in the germline V gene. CDR3 length: 10 residues. V was shortened by 10 bases and J by 7 bases, with 8 bases between the two germline ends.

This clone was counted a single time. This chain uses TRBV4-1 with TRBJ2-7, with D unresolved. V dropped 4 bases and J dropped 1 base, with 14 bases sitting between them. The CDR3 spans 15 residues. Germline values: CDR1 MGHRA, CDR2 YSYEKL. In DNA form, the CDR3 reads TGCGCCAGCAGCCGAAACATTCGAGATTCCTACGAGCAGTACTTC. Translation gives CASSRNIRDSYEQYF.

This clone was seen a handful of times. The CDR3 spells CASSLDLQGQGAGRQFF. The DNA for the CDR3 is TGCGCCAGCAGCTTGGACCTCCAGGGACAGGGGGCGGGTCGGCAGTTCTTC. J is TRBJ2-1 and V is TRBV5-1; TRBD1 agrees at 12 bases. This CDR3 contains 17 residues. Germline lookup yields CDR1 SGHRS and CDR2 YFSETQ. V shed 0 bases, J shed 12 bases, and the junction held 13 bases outside the gene matches. The whole variable domain, filled in from reference TRBV5-1 and TRBJ2-1, reads KAGVTQTPRYLIKTRGQQVTLSCSPISGHRSVSWYQQTPGQGLQFLFEYFSETQRNKGNFPGRFSGRQFSNSRSEMNVSTLELGDSALYLCASSLDLQGQGAGRQFFGPGTRLTVL.